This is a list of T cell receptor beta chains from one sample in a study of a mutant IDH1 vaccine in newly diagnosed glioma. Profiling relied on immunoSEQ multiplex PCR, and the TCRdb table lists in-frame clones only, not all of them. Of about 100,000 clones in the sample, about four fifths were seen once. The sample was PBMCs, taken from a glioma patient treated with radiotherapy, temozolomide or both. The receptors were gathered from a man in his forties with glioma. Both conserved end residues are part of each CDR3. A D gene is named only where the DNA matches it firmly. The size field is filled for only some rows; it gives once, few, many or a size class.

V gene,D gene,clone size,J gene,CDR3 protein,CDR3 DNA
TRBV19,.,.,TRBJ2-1,CASSIVPPGSASYNEQFF,TGTGCCAGTAGTATAGTCCCCCCCGGGAGCGCTTCCTACAATGAGCAGTTCTTC
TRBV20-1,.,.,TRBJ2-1,CSKSREDEQFF,TGCTCCAAAAGCCGAGAGGATGAGCAGTTCTTC
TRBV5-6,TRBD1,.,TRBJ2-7,CASSSGTGVYEQYF,TGTGCCAGCAGCTCCGGGACAGGGGTTTACGAGCAGTACTTC
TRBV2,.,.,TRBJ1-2,CASSVSGSGGYTF,TGTGCCAGCAGTGTGTCGGGGTCTGGTGGCTACACCTTC
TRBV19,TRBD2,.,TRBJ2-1,CASLISTSGGKNEQFF,TGTGCCAGTTTGATTTCGACTAGCGGGGGAAAAAATGAGCAGTTCTTC
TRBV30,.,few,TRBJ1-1,CAWSVSSTEAFF,TGTGCCTGGAGTGTATCGAGCACTGAAGCTTTCTTT
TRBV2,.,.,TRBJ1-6,CASRADYNSPLHF,TGTGCCAGCAGGGCCGACTATAATTCACCCCTCCACTTT
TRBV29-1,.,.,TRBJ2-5,CSAEGETQYF,TGCAGCGCCGAGGGGGAGACCCAGTACTTC
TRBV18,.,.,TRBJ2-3,CASSPRRESTDTQYF,TGTGCCAGCTCCCCTCGACGGGAGAGCACAGATACGCAGTATTTT
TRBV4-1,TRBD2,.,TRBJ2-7,CASSQDAGVGYEQYF,TGCGCCAGCAGCCAAGATGCGGGAGTAGGATACGAGCAGTACTTC
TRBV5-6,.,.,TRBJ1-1,CASSLTGGGEAFF,TGTGCCAGCAGCCTCACGGGGGGTGGTGAAGCTTTCTTT